This paragraph covers one TCR beta chain sequence. This sample is part of a study of blood T cell repertoires in COVID-19. Study context: Samples representing acute and convalescent COVID-19 were sourced from the United States, Italy and Spain. PBMCs, B-cell-depleted T cells, or T cells were the source of the cDNA or gDNA that made up the material.

Original handling: Counts of nucleated cells, estimated from reference gene primer amplification, were obtained. Here immunoSEQ multiplex PCR was the method, and the copy in TCRdb shows in-frame clones only, minus some. V and J calls and clone size are as listed in that table; D and trimming were resolved from the DNA. The data contain around 160,000 clones, roughly 85% of them singletons. This CDR3 is built from 17 residues. Trimming left V 0 bases short and J 0 bases short, with 13 bases between. Germline CDR1 SGHNT, CDR2 YYREEE (reference sequence). The sample was peripheral blood. This TCR was sampled from a man between 60 and 75 years old with acute or convalescent COVID-19. This chain uses TRBV5-4 with TRBJ2-1; a possible D gene is TRBD2 (6 bases). The CDR3 here is CASSLAPSVVSYNEQFF. The CDR3 DNA is TGTGCCAGCAGCTTGGCCCCTAGCGTTGTCTCCTACAATGAGCAGTTCTTC.